This is a list of T cell receptor beta chains from one sample in a study of CD8 T cells in Susac syndrome. TCRdb recomputed calls from the immunoSEQ multiplex PCR reads with MiXCR, one row per CDR3 protein. The data contain around 170,000 distinct CDR3 sequences, roughly 95% of them singletons. Sequenced sample: CD8+ T cells from PBMCs. Source of these receptors: a human donor with multiple sclerosis. CDR3s include the opening cysteine and the closing phenylalanine or tryptophan. The D gene is left open where the match is weak. Some rows have no size entry. The others give once, few or many, or a class for an expanded clone.

V gene	clone size	D gene	J gene	CDR3 protein	CDR3 DNA
TRBV20-1	.	.	TRBJ2-1	CSARTSNEQFF	TGCAGTGCTAGGACTAGCAATGAGCAGTTCTTC
TRBV10-2	.	TRBD1	TRBJ2-7	CASSDGTGSEQYF	TGCGCCAGCAGTGACGGGACAGGATCCGAGCAGTACTTC
TRBV28	.	TRBD2	TRBJ2-1	CASSFGLAGFQEQFF	TGTGCCAGCAGTTTTGGGCTAGCGGGATTCCAAGAGCAGTTCTTC
TRBV20-1	.	.	TRBJ2-7	CSARDLGGSSYEQYF	TGCAGTGCTAGAGATCTGGGGGGAAGCTCCTACGAGCAGTACTTC
TRBV15	.	TRBD2	TRBJ2-1	CATSSLPLAGASYNEQFF	TGTGCCACCAGCAGCCTACCACTAGCGGGAGCTTCCTACAATGAGCAGTTCTTC
TRBV25-1	.	TRBD1	TRBJ2-1	CAYGRTGYNEQFF	TGTGCCTACGGTCGGACAGGCTACAATGAGCAGTTCTTC
TRBV19	.	TRBD2	TRBJ2-5	CASSTLPSGQETQYF	TGTGCCAGTAGCACGCTTCCTAGCGGCCAAGAGACCCAGTACTTC
TRBV3-1	.	.	TRBJ2-2	CASSQLVSTGELFF	TGTGCCAGCAGCCAGTTAGTGAGCACCGGGGAGCTGTTTTTT
TRBV3-1	.	TRBD1	TRBJ1-2	CASSHRQGGNGYTF	TGTGCCAGCAGCCACAGACAGGGAGGAAATGGCTACACCTTC
TRBV14	.	.	TRBJ2-3	CASSPGGFTQYF	TGTGCCAGCAGCCCAGGGGGGTTTACGCAGTATTTT
TRBV15	.	.	TRBJ1-4	CATSRDRFNEKLFF	TGTGCCACCAGCAGAGATCGATTTAATGAAAAACTGTTTTTT
TRBV29-1	.	.	TRBJ1-1	CSVWVPTSGNTEAFF	TGCAGCGTTTGGGTTCCGACTTCGGGGAACACTGAAGCTTTCTTT
TRBV27	.	.	TRBJ2-3	CASRTGHKTDTQYF	TGTGCCAGCAGAACGGGACACAAGACAGATACGCAGTATTTT
TRBV27	.	.	TRBJ2-5	CASSFVDRRETQYF	TGTGCCAGCAGTTTCGTCGACAGGCGGGAGACCCAGTACTTC
TRBV20-1	.	.	TRBJ1-3	CSAMVDSGNTIYF	TGCAGTGCTATGGTCGACTCTGGAAACACCATATATTTT
TRBV27	.	.	TRBJ1-1	CASTTGVNTEAFF	TGTGCCAGCACGACAGGTGTGAACACTGAAGCTTTCTTT
TRBV20-1	.	TRBD2	TRBJ2-1	CSARAGTSGSNEQFF	TGCAGTGCTAGGGCCGGGACTAGCGGGAGCAATGAGCAGTTCTTC
TRBV12-3/TRBV12-4	.	.	TRBJ2-5	CASSLAGQLQETQYF	TGTGCCAGCAGTTTGGCGGGACAGCTCCAAGAGACCCAGTACTTC
TRBV20-1	.	TRBD1	TRBJ2-7	CSARDIGVTGGYEQYF	TGCAGTGCTAGAGATATAGGTGTGACAGGGGGGTACGAGCAGTACTTC
TRBV5-6	.	.	TRBJ2-7	CASSLGEEQYF	TGTGCCAGCAGCTTGGGTGAGGAGCAGTACTTC
TRBV12-3/TRBV12-4	.	.	TRBJ1-5	CASSSRALPGPQHF	TGTGCCAGCAGTTCCCGCGCTCTGCCTGGCCCCCAGCATTTT
TRBV5-1	.	TRBD2	TRBJ2-7	CASSPALAGGPDRSYEQYF	TGCGCCAGCAGCCCGGCTCTCGCGGGAGGGCCGGATCGTTCTTACGAGCAGTACTTC
TRBV23-1	once	.	TRBJ2-1	CASGSFRRPRDGQFF	TGCGCCAGCGGCAGTTTTCGGCGGCCCAGGGACGGGCAGTTCTTC
TRBV29-1	.	.	TRBJ1-3	CSVVKQQGGSGNTIYF	TGCAGCGTTGTCAAACAACAGGGTGGATCTGGAAACACCATATATTTT
TRBV29-1	.	.	TRBJ2-1	CSVAGASLSYNEQFF	TGCAGCGTTGCGGGGGCTAGCCTTTCCTACAATGAGCAGTTCTTC
TRBV6-6	once	.	TRBJ1-2	CASSTDRQYGYTF	TGTGCCAGCAGTACGGACAGACAATATGGCTACACCTTC
TRBV28	once	TRBD2	TRBJ2-7	CASSLFQAGDEQYF	TGTGCCAGCAGTTTGTTCCAAGCGGGAGACGAGCAGTACTTC
TRBV7-9	.	.	TRBJ2-6	CASSPRGSAGTLTF	TGTGCCAGCAGCCCAAGGGGGTCTGCAGGTACCCTGACTTTC
TRBV7-8	.	.	TRBJ2-3	CASSFPADTQYF	TGTGCCAGCAGCTTTCCGGCAGATACGCAGTATTTT
TRBV29-1	.	.	TRBJ1-1	CSARRQNTEAFF	TGCAGCGCCCGACGGCAGAACACTGAAGCTTTCTTT
TRBV7-9	.	.	TRBJ2-7	CASSLDPGGAYEQYF	TGTGCCAGCAGCTTAGATCCGGGTGGGGCCTACGAGCAGTACTTC
TRBV11-2	.	.	TRBJ2-7	CASSLEGVSYEQYF	TGTGCCAGCAGCTTAGAAGGGGTCTCCTACGAGCAGTACTTC
TRBV7-9	.	TRBD2	TRBJ2-3	CASSFGPGLAGFTDTQYF	TGTGCCAGCAGCTTTGGGCCGGGACTAGCGGGATTCACAGATACGCAGTATTTT
TRBV13	.	TRBD1	TRBJ2-7	CASGTENSYEQYF	TGTGCCAGCGGGACAGAAAATTCCTACGAGCAGTACTTC
TRBV5-1	.	TRBD1	TRBJ2-7	CASSLEQGLTYEQYF	TGCGCCAGCAGCTTGGAACAGGGGTTAACCTACGAGCAGTACTTC
TRBV5-6	.	TRBD1	TRBJ1-1	CASSLGTGAMNTEAFF	TGTGCCAGCAGCTTGGGGACAGGGGCTATGAACACTGAAGCTTTCTTT
TRBV2	once	TRBD2	TRBJ2-1	CASGDYIGQFF	TGTGCCAGCGGGGACTACATCGGGCAGTTCTTC
TRBV3-1	.	TRBD2	TRBJ2-5	CASSRRLAGVETQYF	TGTGCCAGCAGCCGGAGACTAGCGGGTGTGGAGACCCAGTACTTC
TRBV3-1	.	.	TRBJ2-7	CASSQGQYEQYF	TGTGCCAGCAGCCAAGGACAATACGAGCAGTACTTC
TRBV29-1	.	.	TRBJ2-3	CSVVLDATDTQYF	TGCAGCGTTGTTTTGGACGCCACAGATACGCAGTATTTT
TRBV20-1	.	.	TRBJ2-6	CSVPDRSGANVLTF	TGCAGTGTCCCCGACCGATCTGGGGCCAACGTCCTGACTTTC
TRBV28	once	.	TRBJ2-7	CASRPGPGATYEQYF	TGTGCCAGCAGACCGGGTCCAGGGGCCACCTACGAGCAGTACTTC
TRBV28	.	.	TRBJ2-5	CASRQLTALGFQETQYF	TGTGCCAGCAGACAGCTGACCGCGCTGGGATTCCAAGAGACCCAGTACTTC
TRBV4-1	.	TRBD1	TRBJ2-7	CASSQATGGRNEQYF	TGCGCCAGCAGCCAAGCGACAGGGGGTAGGAACGAGCAGTACTTC
TRBV29-1	.	TRBD2	TRBJ2-7	CSVGTNEGTEQYF	TGCAGCGTCGGGACTAACGAGGGGACCGAGCAGTACTTC
TRBV5-1	.	.	TRBJ2-1	CASRGAWGEQFF	TGCGCCAGCAGGGGCGCTTGGGGTGAGCAGTTCTTC
TRBV27	once	.	TRBJ2-1	CASSLSGAGPPPGFF	TGTGCCAGCAGTTTATCGGGCGCCGGGCCCCCTCCGGGGTTCTTC
TRBV12-3/TRBV12-4	.	TRBD2	TRBJ2-1	CASSLAGADRDEQFF	TGTGCCAGCAGCCTAGCGGGGGCTGACCGTGATGAGCAGTTCTTC
TRBV7-9	.	.	TRBJ2-3	CASSWGTRDTQYF	TGTGCCAGCAGCTGGGGGACAAGGGATACGCAGTATTTT
TRBV7-9	.	.	TRBJ2-5	CASSPNDGKETQYF	TGTGCCAGCAGCCCTAACGACGGGAAAGAGACCCAGTACTTC
TRBV15	.	TRBD2	TRBJ2-1	CATSPRGDPVANEQFF	TGTGCCACCAGCCCCCGGGGGGATCCGGTAGCCAATGAGCAGTTCTTC
TRBV15	.	.	TRBJ2-1	CATGSNGESDNEQFF	TGTGCCACCGGATCAAATGGGGAGTCGGACAATGAGCAGTTCTTC
TRBV29-1	.	.	TRBJ2-1	CSVAAATYNEQFF	TGCAGCGTTGCCGCGGCTACCTACAATGAGCAGTTCTTC
TRBV7-8	.	.	TRBJ2-5	CASSSPLWGLETQYF	TGTGCCAGCAGCTCTCCCTTGTGGGGATTAGAGACCCAGTACTTC